This TCR beta chain was sequenced during a study of regulatory T cells in long-lasting Graves disease. Study outcomes and limitations: It was in persistent disease that TRBV28, TRBJ1-2 and TRBJ2-5 were favored.

This clonotype has only a few counts. Its target is unknown. With iRepertoire HTBI primers and Arm-PCR of CDR3 regions, TCR beta libraries were built. TCRdb re-called the multiplex PCR reads through MiXCR, storing one row per CDR3 protein. Of about 440,000 distinct CDR3 sequences detected, about 17% appear once; the ten largest clones hold roughly 10%. CDR1 and CDR2 (germline): LNHDA, SQIVND (reference sequence). This CDR3 comprises 15 residues. The ends lost 6 bases at V and 5 bases at J; junction bases unmatched: 11. As for time point: newly diagnosed GD, antithyroid drugs for less than 3 months. With RNA extracted from PBMCs as input, the TCR library was made. The sample also formed part of further work on T cells in Graves' hyperthyroidism and ophthalmopathy.

The sequence came from a woman aged 30 to 39 with Graves disease. J is TRBJ1-2 and V is TRBV19, with 8 bases aligning to TRBD1. This specimen was peripheral blood mononuclear cells (PBMCs), taken at new diagnosis, from a patient treated with antithyroid drugs. The CDR3 here is CASSLYSGGAYGYTF. The CDR3 bases are TGTGCCAGTAGCCTTTACTCAGGGGGCGCTTATGGCTACACCTTC.